This T cell receptor beta chain originates from a study of T cells after yellow fever vaccination. Each CDR3 protein is one row after TCRdb ran MiXCR on the 5' RACE reads. This sample carries about 340,000 distinct CDR3 sequences, approximately 13% of them seen once, and the ten largest clones take 3.2%. The J segment lost 4 bases and the V segment lost 2 bases, leaving 9 bases of the junction unmatched. There are 15 residues in the CDR3. Germline CDR1 and CDR2: DFQATT and SNEGSKA (reference sequence). Source: CD4+ T cells sorted from PBMCs, taken 15 days after the yellow fever booster vaccination. This sequence was found in a man aged 18 to 29 who received the YFV17D yellow fever vaccine. This chain connects TRBV20-1 to TRBJ2-3; 7 nucleotides match TRBD2. The CDR3 sequence: CSARLGGGTPDTQYF. CDR3 nucleotides: TGCAGTGCTAGACTGGGCGGGGGAACCCCAGATACGCAGTATTTT.